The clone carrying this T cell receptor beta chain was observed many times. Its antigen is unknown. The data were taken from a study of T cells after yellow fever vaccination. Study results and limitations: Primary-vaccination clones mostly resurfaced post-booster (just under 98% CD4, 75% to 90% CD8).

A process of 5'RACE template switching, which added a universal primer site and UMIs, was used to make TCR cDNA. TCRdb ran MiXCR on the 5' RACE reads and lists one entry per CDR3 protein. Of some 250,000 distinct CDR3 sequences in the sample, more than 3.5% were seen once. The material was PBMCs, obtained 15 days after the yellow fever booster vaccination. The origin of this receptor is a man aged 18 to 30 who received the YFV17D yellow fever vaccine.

For the CDR3, the DNA is TGTGCCAGCAGCCCGACAGTGACCGGCACAGATACGCAGTATTTT. It encodes CASSPTVTGTDTQYF. J is TRBJ2-3 and V is TRBV5-4; a possible D gene is TRBD1 (5 bases). V shed 4 bases and J shed 1 base, with 13 bases lying between them. Germline V gives CDR1 SGHNT, CDR2 YYREEE (reference sequence). The CDR3 runs 15 residues.